This TCR beta chain is drawn from a study of Ad26.COV2.S vaccination and SARS-CoV-2 variants. Regarding the study as a whole: In TCR breadth and depth analyses, total T cell responses may have been underestimated. Non-spike TCR breadth did not differ much between vaccine and placebo recipients.

The sample holds a few counts of this clone. What it binds is unknown. Deletions cut 5 bases from V and 7 bases from J, with 12 bases between. The CDR3 is 14 amino acids. Germline-derived CDR1 and CDR2 are SEHNR and FQNEAQ (reference sequence). Here immunoSEQ multiplex PCR was the method, and the copy in TCRdb shows in-frame clones only, minus some. The sample has more than 120,000 clones; 86% are singletons. Sequencing used peripheral blood, obtained after recovery from COVID-19. This chain uses TRBV7-9 with TRBJ1-6, with a tentative D call TRBD1 (6 bases). The clonotype was recovered from a human donor who had recovered from COVID-19. Here the CDR3 DNA reads TGTGCCAGCAGCCTCGGGACAAAGAATTCACCCCTCCACTTT. Translated: CASSLGTKNSPLHF.